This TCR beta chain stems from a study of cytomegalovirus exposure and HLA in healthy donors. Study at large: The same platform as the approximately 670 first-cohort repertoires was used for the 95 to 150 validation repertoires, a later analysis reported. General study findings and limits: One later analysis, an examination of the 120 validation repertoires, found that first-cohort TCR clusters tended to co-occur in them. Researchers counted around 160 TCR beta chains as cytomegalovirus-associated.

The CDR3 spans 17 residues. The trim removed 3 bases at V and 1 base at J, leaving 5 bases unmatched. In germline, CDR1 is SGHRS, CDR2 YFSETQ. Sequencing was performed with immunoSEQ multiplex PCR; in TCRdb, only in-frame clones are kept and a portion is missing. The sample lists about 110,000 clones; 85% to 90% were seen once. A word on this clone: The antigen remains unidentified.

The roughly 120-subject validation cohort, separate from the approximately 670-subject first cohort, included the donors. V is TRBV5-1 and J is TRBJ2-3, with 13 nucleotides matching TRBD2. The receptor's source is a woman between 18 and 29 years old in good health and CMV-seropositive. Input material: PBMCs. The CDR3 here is CASSYGTSGMGTDTQYF. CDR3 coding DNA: TGCGCCAGCAGCTACGGGACTAGCGGGATGGGCACAGATACGCAGTATTTT.